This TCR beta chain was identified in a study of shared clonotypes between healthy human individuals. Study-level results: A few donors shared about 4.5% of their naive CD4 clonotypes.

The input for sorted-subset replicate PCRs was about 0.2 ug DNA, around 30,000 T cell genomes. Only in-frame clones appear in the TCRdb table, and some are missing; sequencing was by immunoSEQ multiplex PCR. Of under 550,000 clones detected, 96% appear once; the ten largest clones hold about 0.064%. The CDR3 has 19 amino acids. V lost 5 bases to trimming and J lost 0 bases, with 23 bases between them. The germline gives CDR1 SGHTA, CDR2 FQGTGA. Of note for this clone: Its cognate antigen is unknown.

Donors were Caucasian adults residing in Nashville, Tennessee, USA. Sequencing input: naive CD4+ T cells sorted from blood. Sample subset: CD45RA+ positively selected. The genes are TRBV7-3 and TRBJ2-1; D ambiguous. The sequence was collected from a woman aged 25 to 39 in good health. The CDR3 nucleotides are TGTGCCAGCAGCGAAACCCCTAGTTCGACCCTCTTCTCCTACAATGAGCAGTTCTTC. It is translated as CASSETPSSTLFSYNEQFF.